The T cell receptor beta chain described here comes from a study of blood T cell repertoires in COVID-19. The overall study: COVID-19 samples collected from the United States, Italy and Spain covered acute and convalescent phases. Sources were T cells, B-cell-depleted T cells, or PBMCs; the material itself was cDNA or gDNA.

Original processing methods: Counts of nucleated cells, estimated from reference gene primer amplification, were obtained. TCRdb's copy holds only in-frame clones and misses some; the assay was immunoSEQ multiplex PCR. V, J and clone size were drawn from that table, and D and trimming were deduced from the DNA. The sample lists some 120,000 clones; more than 70% were seen once. The CDR3 contains 13 residues. Germline V gene lookup returns CDR1 MNHNY and CDR2 SVGAGI (reference sequence). The V gene lost 4 bases and the J gene lost 5 bases, with 11 bases spanning the gap. Sequenced sample: peripheral blood. The clonotype originates from a human donor in a cohort sampled during active COVID-19. The V gene is TRBV6-6, the J gene TRBJ1-1, with D possibly TRBD1 on 5 matching bases. In DNA, the CDR3 is TGTGCCAGCAGTTGGCAGGGCGCAACTGAAGCTTTCTTT. Protein: CASSWQGATEAFF.